This T cell receptor beta chain was sequenced for a study of a mutant IDH1 vaccine in newly diagnosed glioma. The overall study: Of treated patients, approximately 60% were men and roughly 40% women, averaging roughly 40 years. Radiotherapy, temozolomide, or both had been given previously, and both were given to most.

The germline V and J ends were trimmed by 2 bases and 4 bases, with 3 bases remaining between them. From germline, CDR1 is LGHNT and CDR2 FRNRAP. The CDR3 covers 12 residues. Here immunoSEQ multiplex PCR was the method, and the copy in TCRdb shows in-frame clones only, minus some. This sample yields 50,000 to 75,000 clones, of which roughly 74% are seen a single time; approximately 4.8% belongs to the top ten. Points on this clone: Its antigen is currently unknown.

As to time point: week 35, safety follow-up. Topical imiquimod was applied with each vaccine dose, which held 300 ug of mutant IDH1 20-mer peptide. Weeks 1, 3, 5, 7, 11, 15, 19 and 23 were when patients received their eight vaccinations. The input for sequencing was PBMCs, taken from a glioma patient whose treatment included an IDH1 peptide vaccine. The rearrangement uses TRBV12-5 and TRBJ2-1, with D hard to call. The origin of this receptor is a man in his fifties or sixties with glioma. In DNA, the CDR3 is TGTGCTAGTGGTTTGTATTACAATGAGCAGTTCTTC. Amino acids: CASGLYYNEQFF. Supplemented by reference TRBV12-5 and TRBJ2-1, the full variable domain reads DARVTQTPRHKVTEMGQEVTMRCQPILGHNTVFWYRQTMMQGLELLAYFRNRAPLDDSGMPKDRFSAEMPDATLATLKIQPSEPRDSAVYFCASGLYYNEQFFGPGTRLTVL.